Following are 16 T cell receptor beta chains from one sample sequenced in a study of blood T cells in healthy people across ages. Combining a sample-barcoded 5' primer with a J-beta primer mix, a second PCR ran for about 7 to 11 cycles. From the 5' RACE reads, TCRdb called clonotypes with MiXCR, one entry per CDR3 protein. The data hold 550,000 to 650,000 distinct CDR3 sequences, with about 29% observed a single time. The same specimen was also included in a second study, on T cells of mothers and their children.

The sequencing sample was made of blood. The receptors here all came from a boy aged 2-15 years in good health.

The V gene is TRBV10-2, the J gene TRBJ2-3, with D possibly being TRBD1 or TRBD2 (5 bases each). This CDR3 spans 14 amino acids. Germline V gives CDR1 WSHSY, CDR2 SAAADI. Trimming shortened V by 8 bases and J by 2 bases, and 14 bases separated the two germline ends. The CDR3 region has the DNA TGCGCCAGCCTTGGCCGGGGCCCCACAGATACGCAGTATTTT. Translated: CASLGRGPTDTQYF.

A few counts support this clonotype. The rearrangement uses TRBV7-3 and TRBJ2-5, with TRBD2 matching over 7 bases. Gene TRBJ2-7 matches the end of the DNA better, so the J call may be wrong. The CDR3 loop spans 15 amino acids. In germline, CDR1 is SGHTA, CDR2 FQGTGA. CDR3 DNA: TGTGCCAGCAGCTTAGGGCCTAGCGGAACCTACGAGCAGTACTTC. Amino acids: CASSLGPSGTYEQYF.

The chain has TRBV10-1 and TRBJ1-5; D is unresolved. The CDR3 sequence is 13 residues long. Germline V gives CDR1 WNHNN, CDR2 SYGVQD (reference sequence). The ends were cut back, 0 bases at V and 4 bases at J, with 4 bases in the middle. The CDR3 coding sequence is TGCGCCAGCAGTGAGTCAGGGAATCAGCCCCAGCATTTT. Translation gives CASSESGNQPQHF.

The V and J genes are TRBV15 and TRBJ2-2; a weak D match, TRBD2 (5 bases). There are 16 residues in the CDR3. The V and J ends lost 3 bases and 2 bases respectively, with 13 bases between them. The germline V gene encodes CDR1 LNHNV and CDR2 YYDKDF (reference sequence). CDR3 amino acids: CATSRGVGFNTGELFF. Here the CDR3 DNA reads TGTGCCACCAGCAGGGGAGTTGGTTTTAACACCGGGGAGCTGTTTTTT.

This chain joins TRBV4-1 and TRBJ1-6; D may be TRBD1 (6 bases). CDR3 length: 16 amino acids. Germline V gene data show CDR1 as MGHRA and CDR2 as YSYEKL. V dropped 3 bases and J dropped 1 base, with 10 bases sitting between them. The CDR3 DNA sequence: TGCGCCAGCAGCCAGAGACAGGTTTCCTATAATTCACCCCTCCACTTT. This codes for CASSQRQVSYNSPLHF.

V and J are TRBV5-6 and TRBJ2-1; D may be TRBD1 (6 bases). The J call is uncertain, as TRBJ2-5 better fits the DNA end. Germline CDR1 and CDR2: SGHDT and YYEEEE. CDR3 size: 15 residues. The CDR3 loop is CASSLGAGEIVTQYF. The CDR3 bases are TGTGCCAGCAGCTTGGGGGCAGGGGAAATAGTGACCCAGTACTTC.

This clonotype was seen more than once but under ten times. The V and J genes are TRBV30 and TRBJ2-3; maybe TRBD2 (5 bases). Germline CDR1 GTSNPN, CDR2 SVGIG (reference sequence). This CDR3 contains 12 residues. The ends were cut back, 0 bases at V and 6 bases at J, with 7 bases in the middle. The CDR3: CAWSVGGDTQYF. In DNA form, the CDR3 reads TGTGCCTGGAGTGTAGGCGGGGATACGCAGTATTTT. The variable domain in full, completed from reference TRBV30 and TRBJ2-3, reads SQTIHQWPATLVQPVGSPLSLECTVEGTSNPNLYWYRQAAGRGLQLLFYSVGIGQISSEVPQNLSASRPQDRQFILSSKKLLLSDSGFYLCAWSVGGDTQYFGPGTRLTVL.

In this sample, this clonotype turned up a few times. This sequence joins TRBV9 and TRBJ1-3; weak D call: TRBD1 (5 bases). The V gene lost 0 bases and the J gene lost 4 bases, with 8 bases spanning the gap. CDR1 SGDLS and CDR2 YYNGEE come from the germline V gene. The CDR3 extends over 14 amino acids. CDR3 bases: TGTGCCAGCAGCGTAGAGGGGAGCGGAAACACCATATATTTT. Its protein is CASSVEGSGNTIYF.

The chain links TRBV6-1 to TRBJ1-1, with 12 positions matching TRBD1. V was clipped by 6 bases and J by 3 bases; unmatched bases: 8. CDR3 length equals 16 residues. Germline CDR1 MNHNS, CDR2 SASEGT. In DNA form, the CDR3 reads TGTGCCAGCAGGCGGGGGACAGGGGGCATGTACACTGAAGCTTTCTTT. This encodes CASRRGTGGMYTEAFF.

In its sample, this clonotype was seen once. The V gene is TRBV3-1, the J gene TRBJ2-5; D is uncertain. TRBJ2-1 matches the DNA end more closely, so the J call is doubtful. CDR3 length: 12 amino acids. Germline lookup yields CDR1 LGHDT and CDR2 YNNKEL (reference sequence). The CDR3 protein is CASSQVFNEQFF. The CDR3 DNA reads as TGTGCCAGCAGCCAAGTGTTCAATGAGCAGTTCTTC.

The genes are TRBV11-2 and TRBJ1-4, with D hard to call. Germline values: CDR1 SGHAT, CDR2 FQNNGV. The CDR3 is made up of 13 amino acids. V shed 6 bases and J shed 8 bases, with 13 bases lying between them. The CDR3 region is CASSLTWEEKLFF. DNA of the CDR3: TGTGCCAGCAGTCTTACCTGGGAGGAAAAACTGTTTTTT.

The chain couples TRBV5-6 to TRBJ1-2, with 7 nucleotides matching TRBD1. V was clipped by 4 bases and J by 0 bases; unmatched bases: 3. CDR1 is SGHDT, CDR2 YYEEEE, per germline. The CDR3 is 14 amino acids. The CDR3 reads CASSIGQANYGYTF. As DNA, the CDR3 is TGTGCCAGCAGCATAGGACAGGCTAACTATGGCTACACCTTC.

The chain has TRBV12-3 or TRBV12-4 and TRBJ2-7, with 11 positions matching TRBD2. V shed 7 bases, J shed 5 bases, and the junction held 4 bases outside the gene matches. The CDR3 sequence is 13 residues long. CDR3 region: CASNSGGADEQYF. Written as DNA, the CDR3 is TGTGCCAGCAATAGCGGGGGGGCGGACGAGCAGTACTTC.

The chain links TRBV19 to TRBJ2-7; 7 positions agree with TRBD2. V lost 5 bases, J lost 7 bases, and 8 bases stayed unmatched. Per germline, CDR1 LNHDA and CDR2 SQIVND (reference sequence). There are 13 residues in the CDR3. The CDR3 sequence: CASSLTSSREQYF. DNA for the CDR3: TGTGCCAGTAGTTTGACTAGCTCGCGGGAGCAGTACTTC.

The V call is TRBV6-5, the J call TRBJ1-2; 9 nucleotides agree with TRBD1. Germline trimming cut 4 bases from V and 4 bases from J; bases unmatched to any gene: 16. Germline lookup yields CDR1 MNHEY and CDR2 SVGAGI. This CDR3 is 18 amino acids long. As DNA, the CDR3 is TGTGCCAGCAGTTCCCCAACCGCCCGGGACAGGGAGCCCTATGGCTACACCTTC. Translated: CASSSPTARDREPYGYTF.

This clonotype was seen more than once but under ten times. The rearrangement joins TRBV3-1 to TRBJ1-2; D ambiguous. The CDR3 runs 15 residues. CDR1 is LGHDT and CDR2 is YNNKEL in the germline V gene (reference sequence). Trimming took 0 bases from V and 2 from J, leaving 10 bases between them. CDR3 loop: CASSQERRQNYGYTF. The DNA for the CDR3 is TGTGCCAGCAGCCAAGAGAGGCGGCAGAACTATGGCTACACCTTC.